The next 15 T cell receptor beta chains were all read from a single sample in a study of T cells after yellow fever vaccination. TCRdb processed the 5' RACE reads anew with MiXCR; each CDR3 protein has one entry. The sample comprises approximately 96,000 distinct CDR3 sequences, over 8% of which are singletons, and roughly 15% rests with the top ten. The sequencing here drew on CD8+ T cells not binding an NS4B(214-222) dextramer, sorted from PBMCs, taken approximately 15 days after the first yellow fever vaccination. These receptors were collected from a man in his late teens or twenties who received the YFV17D yellow fever vaccine.

This chain joins TRBV27 and TRBJ2-3; TRBD2 matches at 7 bases. Germline loops: CDR1 MNHEY, CDR2 SMNVEV (reference sequence). The V segment lost 5 bases and the J segment 1 base; nucleotides outside the gene matches: 9. CDR3 length: 16 residues. The DNA for the CDR3 is TGTGCCAGCAGTCCTCGAGCGGGGCAACGCACAGATACGCAGTATTTT. Its translation: CASSPRAGQRTDTQYF.

Only a few counts were recorded for this clonotype. This chain uses TRBV6-1 with TRBJ2-2; no clear D gene. The CDR3 covers 17 residues. The germline V and J ends were trimmed by 7 bases and 3 bases, with 21 bases remaining between them. From germline, CDR1 is MNHNS and CDR2 SASEGT. CDR3 residues: CASNQTPFDTDTGELFF. DNA of the CDR3: TGTGCCAGCAACCAAACGCCCTTTGACACTGACACCGGGGAGCTGTTTTTT.

This clonotype was seen a few times. V gene TRBV5-6 combines with J gene TRBJ1-1, with TRBD1 as a possible D gene (6 bases). Germline CDR1 reads SGHDT; CDR2 reads YYEEEE. The V end was cut by 4 bases, the J end by 0 bases, with 10 bases between. The CDR3 contains 14 residues. The CDR3 loop is CASSGTGMNTEAFF. The DNA of the CDR3 is TGTGCCAGCAGCGGAACAGGGATGAACACTGAAGCTTTCTTT.

This clonotype showed up just a few times. The rearrangement uses TRBV19 and TRBJ2-2; tentatively, D is TRBD1 (6 bases). The CDR3 has 14 amino acids. V lost 8 bases, J lost 0 bases, and 10 bases lay in between. Germline CDR1 is LNHDA and CDR2 is SQIVND (reference sequence). CDR3 in amino acids: CASGGRPNTGELFF. The CDR3 nucleotides read TGTGCCAGTGGGGGCAGACCGAACACCGGGGAGCTGTTTTTT.

This clonotype occurred many times. The chain carries TRBV11-2 and TRBJ2-1; TRBD1 or TRBD2 may be the D gene (6 bases each). The CDR3 covers 12 residues. Germline CDR1 reads SGHAT; CDR2 reads FQNNGV. V was cut by 7 bases and J by 10 bases, with 14 bases left in between. The CDR3 here is CASINLGGEQFF. Here the CDR3 DNA reads TGTGCCAGCATCAATTTAGGGGGGGAGCAGTTCTTC.

This clonotype appeared many times. This sequence joins TRBV5-1 and TRBJ2-1; D is perhaps TRBD1 or TRBD2 (5 bases each). Germline V CDR1 and CDR2: SGHRS, YFSETQ. V was clipped by 4 bases and J by 8 bases, with 13 bases between them. This CDR3 has 13 residues. Here the CDR3 reads CASSLTRGHEQFF. In DNA form, the CDR3 reads TGCGCCAGCAGCCTAACACGGGGCCATGAGCAGTTCTTC.

This clonotype was counted only a few times. V and J are TRBV4-1 and TRBJ2-5, with unresolved D. The V end was cut by 1 base, the J end by 2 bases, with 5 bases between. This CDR3 spans 13 amino acids. In germline, CDR1 is MGHRA, CDR2 YSYEKL. DNA of the CDR3: TGCGCCAGCAGCCAAGGCCGGCAAGAGACCCAGTACTTC. It translates to CASSQGRQETQYF.

This clonotype has more than one count but fewer than ten. J is TRBJ2-2 and V is TRBV6-5; D is undetermined. Germline V lookup: CDR1 MNHEY, CDR2 SVGAGI. Trimming pared 0 bases from V and 3 bases from J, leaving 2 bases between. The CDR3 runs 13 residues. The CDR3 coding sequence is TGTGCCAGCAGTTACTCCCACACCGGGGAGCTGTTTTTT. It codes for CASSYSHTGELFF.

This clonotype showed up just a few times. The chain is built from TRBV18 and TRBJ2-7; D is uncertain. Trimming removed 6 bases at V and 5 bases at J, with 26 bases between. This CDR3 is 17 amino acids long. Germline V gene data show CDR1 as KGHSH and CDR2 as LQKENI. This CDR3 reads CASSSQASTSLPHEQYF. In DNA, the CDR3 is TGTGCCAGCTCCAGTCAGGCCTCAACAAGCTTGCCCCACGAGCAGTACTTC.

This chain links TRBV6-1 with TRBJ2-1; D is possibly TRBD2 (6 bases). Trimming took off 5 bases at V and 9 bases at J, with 23 bases between the two ends. Germline CDR1 is MNHNS and CDR2 is SASEGT. The CDR3 contains 16 residues. The CDR3 protein is CASSHLGGQRYGEQFF. DNA for the CDR3: TGTGCCAGCAGTCATCTAGGAGGGCAGAGGTACGGTGAGCAGTTCTTC.

The V call is TRBV4-3, the J call TRBJ2-1; 7 bases map to TRBD1. After removal of 4 bases from V and 3 bases from J, the junction contained 9 bases not matched to a gene. The CDR3 sequence is 16 residues long. Germline V lookup: CDR1 LGHNA, CDR2 YSLEER. The CDR3 loop is CASSRDRVGRYNEQFF. CDR3 nucleotide sequence: TGCGCCAGCAGCCGTGACAGGGTAGGACGCTACAATGAGCAGTTCTTC.

The chain has TRBV7-3 and TRBJ1-1; 7 bases align to TRBD1. Germline V gene lookup returns CDR1 SGHTA and CDR2 FQGTGA. The CDR3 is 15 amino acids. V shed 4 bases, J shed 1 base, and the junction held 6 bases outside the gene matches. CDR3 in amino acids: CASSYQDRENTEAFF. CDR3 nucleotides: TGTGCCAGCAGCTACCAAGACAGGGAGAACACTGAAGCTTTCTTT.

This rearrangement joins TRBV20-1 to TRBJ2-3; 8 bases match TRBD2. The CDR3 consists of 17 residues. V shed 6 bases, J shed 4 bases, and the junction held 18 bases outside the gene matches. CDR1 is DFQATT and CDR2 is SNEGSKA in the germline V gene (reference sequence). The CDR3 DNA reads as TGCAGTGCCAGGCTTTTTAGTGCTAGCGGGTTCCCAGATACGCAGTATTTT. Protein: CSARLFSASGFPDTQYF.

This clonotype came up many times. This chain uses TRBV7-2 with TRBJ2-7, with TRBD2 matching 11 bases. CDR1 is SGHTA and CDR2 is FQGNSA in the germline V gene. Germline trimming cut 4 bases from V and 3 bases from J; bases unmatched to any gene: 8. This CDR3 is 16 amino acids long. The CDR3 sequence: CASSCPTSGENYEQYV. In DNA, the CDR3 is TGTGCCAGCAGCTGCCCGACTAGCGGGGAGAACTACGAGCAGTACGTC.

The chain couples TRBV12-3 or TRBV12-4 to TRBJ1-5; weak D call: TRBD1 (5 bases). V lost 4 bases and J 4 bases, leaving 14 bases between the germline ends. CDR3 length: 15 residues. This CDR3 reads CASSSGTPRNQPQHF. CDR3 in DNA: TGTGCCAGCAGTTCCGGGACGCCTCGTAATCAGCCCCAGCATTTT.